The 17 T cell receptor beta chains reported below all come from one sample, sequenced in a study of T cell responses to AZD1222 COVID-19 vaccine. Assay: immunoSEQ multiplex PCR; the TCRdb copy retains only in-frame clones and omits some. Here the sample spans more than 150,000 clones, about 90% being singletons. The sequences come from peripheral blood, collected 28 days after the second AZD1222 dose. Source of these receptors: an adult who received the AZD1222 COVID-19 vaccine.

This rearrangement joins TRBV29-1 to TRBJ1-2; D gene uncertain. CDR3 length: 15 amino acids. Deletions cut 5 bases from V and 5 bases from J, with 21 bases between. Germline CDR1 reads SQVTM; CDR2 reads ANQGSEA. The CDR3 coding sequence is TGCAGCGTTCCCGAAGTAATGAGGCTGGGGTATGGCTACACCTTC. Encoded protein: CSVPEVMRLGYGYTF.

This clone has just one count. The chain carries TRBV15 and TRBJ1-4; D not resolved. With 0 bases removed from V and 0 bases from J, the gap between germline ends came to 5 bases. The CDR3 is 15 residues long. Per the germline V gene, CDR1 is LNHNV and CDR2 is YYDKDF (reference sequence). The CDR3 nucleotides are TGTGCCACCAGCAGAGACAGAGCAACTAATGAAAAACTGTTTTTT. The encoded protein is CATSRDRATNEKLFF. Full variable domain (missing parts from reference TRBV15 and TRBJ1-4): DAMVIQNPRYQVTQFGKPVTLSCSQTLNHNVMYWYQQKSSQAPKLLFHYYDKDFNNEADTPDNFQSRRPNTSFCFLDIRSPGLGDTAMYLCATSRDRATNEKLFFGSGTQLSVL.

CDR3 coding DNA: TGTGCCAGCAGTTACAGGGGCGAGGGGCCGACCTACGAGCAGTACTTC. Protein: CASSYRGEGPTYEQYF. This chain uses TRBV6-5 with TRBJ2-7; D tentatively reads TRBD1 or TRBD2 (5 bases each). The CDR3 runs to 16 residues. Trimming took off 2 bases at V and 2 bases at J, with 16 bases between the two ends. Germline V gene data show CDR1 as MNHEY and CDR2 as SVGAGI.

The V call is TRBV3-1 (or the pseudogene TRBV3-2), the J call TRBJ1-1; 8 bases align to TRBD1. This CDR3 has 12 amino acids. J was trimmed by 11 bases and V by 4 bases; bases with no gene match: 6. Germline V lookup: CDR1 LGHDT, CDR2 YNNKEL (reference sequence). The CDR3 region is CASSPWTGWAFF. The CDR3, as DNA: TGTGCCAGCAGCCCTTGGACAGGGTGGGCTTTCTTT.

The chain is built from TRBV27 and TRBJ1-5; D uncertain. Germline V gene sequence: CDR1 MNHEY, CDR2 SMNVEV (reference sequence). The CDR3 is 13 residues long. V was clipped by 2 bases and J by 4 bases, with 6 bases between them. CDR3 bases: TGTGCCAGCAGTTTAATAGAAAATCAGCCCCAGCATTTT. It translates to CASSLIENQPQHF.

The chain carries TRBV18 and TRBJ2-2; 7 bases line up with TRBD1. The J segment lost 3 bases and the V segment lost 8 bases, leaving 6 bases of the junction unmatched. From germline, CDR1 is KGHSH and CDR2 LQKENI. CDR3 length equals 14 residues. CDR3 amino acids: CASTTGVDTGELFF. CDR3 DNA: TGTGCCAGCACAACAGGGGTGGACACCGGGGAGCTGTTTTTT.

V gene TRBV30 combines with J gene TRBJ1-6, with 8 nucleotides matching TRBD1. This CDR3 spans 13 amino acids. Germline lookup yields CDR1 GTSNPN and CDR2 SVGIG (reference sequence). V shed 7 bases, J shed 6 bases, and the junction held 5 bases outside the gene matches. The CDR3 spells CAYLDRANSPLHF. The CDR3 DNA is TGTGCCTACTTGGACAGGGCTAATTCACCCCTCCACTTT.

The chain combines TRBV7-2 with TRBJ2-3; 9 bases are shared with TRBD2. The CDR3 contains 15 residues. V shed 5 bases and J 9 bases; nucleotides not matched to a gene: 12. Germline loops: CDR1 SGHTA, CDR2 FQGNSA. CDR3 nucleotide sequence: TGTGCCAGCAGCATCTCTAGCGGGGCGGGAGGGACGCAGTATTTT. As protein: CASSISSGAGGTQYF.

The chain carries TRBV6-6 and TRBJ1-5; 8 bases match TRBD1. The V segment lost 5 bases and the J segment 7 bases; nucleotides outside the gene matches: 7. Germline V gene lookup returns CDR1 MNHNY and CDR2 SVGAGI (reference sequence). This CDR3 spans 14 amino acids. The CDR3 region has the DNA TGTGCCAGCAGTACAGACAGGGGTCGGCAGCCCCAGCATTTT. It encodes CASSTDRGRQPQHF.

V usage is TRBV7-6 and J usage is TRBJ2-5, with D tentatively TRBD1 or TRBD2 (5 bases each). Germline V gene lookup returns CDR1 SGHVS and CDR2 FNYEAQ. V lost 3 bases to trimming and J lost 1 base, with 12 bases between them. The CDR3 has 15 amino acids. The CDR3 region has the DNA TGTGCCAGCAGCTTGTTGAGGGGCGCCCAAGAGACCCAGTACTTC. Protein product: CASSLLRGAQETQYF.

CDR3 DNA sequence: TGTGCCAGCAGCTCCCTAGGGGTGGATACGCAGTATTTT. It translates to CASSSLGVDTQYF. The chain uses TRBV11-2 and TRBJ2-3, with a tentative D call TRBD1 (5 bases). Germline loops: CDR1 SGHAT, CDR2 FQNNGV. CDR3 length equals 13 residues. With 4 bases removed from V and 6 bases from J, the gap between germline ends came to 11 bases.

The chain combines TRBV6-2 or TRBV6-3 with TRBJ1-2; a possible D gene is TRBD1 (5 bases). V was trimmed by 6 bases and J by 2 bases, leaving 10 bases between them. The CDR3 totals 13 residues. Germline V CDR1 and CDR2: MNHEY, SVGEGT. CDR3 region: CASSNGHNYGYTF. The CDR3 coding sequence is TGTGCCAGCAGCAACGGACACAACTATGGCTACACCTTC.

This rearrangement joins TRBV10-3 to TRBJ1-2; a possible D gene is TRBD1 (6 bases). This CDR3 is 17 amino acids long. Germline V gives CDR1 ENHRY, CDR2 SYGVKD. V gave up 0 bases and J gave up 4 bases, with 18 bases separating them. The CDR3 loop reads CAISESGSDSPGYGYTF. CDR3 coding DNA: TGTGCCATCAGTGAGTCAGGCTCGGACAGCCCCGGCTATGGCTACACCTTC.

This clone was seen just once. V usage is TRBV19 and J usage is TRBJ1-5, with a possible D match to TRBD1 (5 bases). Germline loops: CDR1 LNHDA, CDR2 SQIVND (reference sequence). The ends were cut back, 3 bases at V and 2 bases at J, with 14 bases in the middle. The CDR3 spans 16 residues. The CDR3 region is CASSMGPGRRNQPQHF. The CDR3 coding sequence is TGTGCCAGTAGTATGGGACCCGGCCGACGCAATCAGCCCCAGCATTTT.

This chain links TRBV7-3 with TRBJ1-1; possibly TRBD1 for D (5 bases). V gave up 5 bases and J gave up 5 bases, with 18 bases separating them. The CDR3 length is 15 residues. CDR1 is SGHTA, CDR2 FQGTGA, per germline. The CDR3 coding sequence is TGTGCCAGCAGCGATGGAGGGATGAGGGGTACTGAAGCTTTCTTT. It is translated as CASSDGGMRGTEAFF.

The V and J genes are TRBV7-3 and TRBJ2-1; D possibly uses TRBD1 or TRBD2 (5 bases each). Trimming removed 4 bases at V and 9 bases at J, with 13 bases between. The CDR3 contains 13 residues. Germline lookup yields CDR1 SGHTA and CDR2 FQGTGA. CDR3 sequence: CASSSQRGTEQFF. In DNA form, the CDR3 reads TGTGCCAGCAGCTCCCAGCGAGGGACTGAGCAGTTCTTC.

This clone was recorded once. The genes are TRBV15 and TRBJ2-3; 7 bases match TRBD2. Germline CDR1 reads LNHNV; CDR2 reads YYDKDF (reference sequence). This CDR3 contains 14 residues. Trimming took 3 bases from V and 3 from J; bases not matched to a gene: 3. CDR3 sequence reads: CATSRTGGTDTQYF. The DNA of the CDR3 is TGTGCCACCAGCAGGACGGGGGGTACAGATACGCAGTATTTT.